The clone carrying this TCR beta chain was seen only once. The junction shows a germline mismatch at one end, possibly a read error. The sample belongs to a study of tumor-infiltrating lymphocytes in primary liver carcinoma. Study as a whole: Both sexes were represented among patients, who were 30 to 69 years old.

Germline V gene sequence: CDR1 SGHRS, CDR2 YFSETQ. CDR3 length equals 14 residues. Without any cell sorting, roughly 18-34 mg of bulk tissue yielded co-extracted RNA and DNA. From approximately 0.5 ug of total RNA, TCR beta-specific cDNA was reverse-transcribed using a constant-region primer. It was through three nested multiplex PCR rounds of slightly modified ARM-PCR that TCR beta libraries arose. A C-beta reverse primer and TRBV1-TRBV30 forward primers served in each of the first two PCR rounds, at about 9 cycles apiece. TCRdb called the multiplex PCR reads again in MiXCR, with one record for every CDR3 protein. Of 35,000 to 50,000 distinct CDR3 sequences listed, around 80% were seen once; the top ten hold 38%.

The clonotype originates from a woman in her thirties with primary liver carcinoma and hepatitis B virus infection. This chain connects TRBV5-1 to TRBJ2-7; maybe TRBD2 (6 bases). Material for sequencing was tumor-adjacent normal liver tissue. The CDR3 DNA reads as TGCGCCAGCAGTTTGGGAGCTTGGGGAGGCGAGCAGTACTTC. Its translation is CASSLGAWGGEQYF.